This TCR beta chain comes out of a study of response to subunit inactivated influenza vaccine. Study-level findings and limits: Few additional T cells are recruited per seasonal influenza vaccination, authors suggested.

Notes on this clonotype: Its matching antigen is unknown.

TCRdb reprocessed the RT-PCR reads with MiXCR, giving one entry per CDR3 protein. This table has about half a million distinct CDR3 sequences, approximately 9.9% appearing once. The TCR sequence derives from a man aged 50 or older who received an inactivated influenza vaccine. Here the sequenced sample was PBMCs from blood, taken 45 days after vaccination.

The CDR3 DNA sequence: TGTGCCAGCACTAGGGGACTAGTCAACAATGAGCAGTTCTTC. The encoded protein is CASTRGLVNNEQFF. The V and J genes are TRBV6-6 and TRBJ2-1; 8 positions agree with TRBD2. Per germline, CDR1 MNHNY and CDR2 SVGAGI (reference sequence). There are 14 residues in the CDR3. Losses at the gene ends were 7 bases for V and 5 bases for J; bases not matched to a gene: 7.